Presented here are 16 T cell receptor beta chains from one specimen sequenced in a study of CD8+ T cells in alopecia areata. Once RNA had been extracted, it was reverse transcribed into cDNA to act as the sequencing template. Libraries were prepared by immunoSEQ multiplex PCR; TCRdb keeps only in-frame clonotypes and omits some of them. The sample lists almost 250,000 clones; less than 80% were seen once. Here the sequenced sample was CD4+ T cells sorted from blood, taken at week 0. The receptors were gathered from a human donor with alopecia areata.

On this clone: Other DNA sequences within the sample encode an identical CDR3. The chain is built from TRBV29-1 and TRBJ1-2; D call uncertain. The germline gives CDR1 SQVTM, CDR2 ANQGSEA. This CDR3 is built from 10 residues. V lost 3 bases and J lost 2, with 1 base in between. The CDR3 DNA reads TGCAGCGTTGACAACTATGGCTACACCTTC. Translated: CSVDNYGYTF.

This chain's CDR3 is CASSDPVAQYF. CDR3 DNA: TGCGCCAGCTCGGACCCAGTGGCGCAGTATTTT. The chain carries TRBV5-1 and TRBJ2-3; D remains unclear. The V end was cut by 7 bases, the J end by 10 bases, with 13 bases between. Germline lookup yields CDR1 SGHRS and CDR2 YFSETQ. The CDR3 length is 11 residues. Variable domain in full (rest from reference TRBV5-1 and TRBJ2-3): KAGVTQTPRYLIKTRGQQVTLSCSPISGHRSVSWYQQTPGQGLQFLFEYFSETQRNKGNFPGRFSGRQFSNSRSEMNVSTLELGDSALYLCASSDPVAQYFGPGTRLTVL.

The J gene is TRBJ2-1, the V gene TRBV2, with a possible D match to TRBD2 (6 bases). Germline V lookup: CDR1 SNHLY, CDR2 FYNNEI. The CDR3 is 15 residues long. Trimming removed 7 bases at V and 7 bases at J, with 20 bases between. The CDR3: CASNPFRGARNEQFF. Here the CDR3 DNA reads TGTGCCAGCAACCCATTCCGCGGGGCGAGGAATGAGCAGTTCTTC.

On this clone: The same CDR3 arises from other DNA sequences in this sample as well. The chain recombines TRBV30 with TRBJ2-5, with no clear D. CDR3 size: 10 residues. V was trimmed by 2 bases and J by 5 bases, leaving 3 bases between them. Germline CDR1 GTSNPN, CDR2 SVGIG (reference sequence). Here the CDR3 reads CAWSRETQYF. For the CDR3, the DNA is TGTGCCTGGAGTCGCGAGACCCAGTACTTC. The full variable domain, rest sourced from reference TRBV30 and TRBJ2-5, is SQTIHQWPATLVQPVGSPLSLECTVEGTSNPNLYWYRQAAGRGLQLLFYSVGIGQISSEVPQNLSASRPQDRQFILSSKKLLLSDSGFYLCAWSRETQYFGPGTRLLVL.

This clone was found a few times. This chain joins TRBV6-5 and TRBJ2-3; no reliable D call. Germline CDR1 and CDR2: MNHEY and SVGAGI. The CDR3 has 12 residues. The V gene lost 6 bases and the J gene lost 3 bases, with 7 bases spanning the gap. The CDR3 loop is CASRSGTDTQYF. CDR3 nucleotide sequence: TGTGCCAGCAGGTCCGGGACAGATACGCAGTATTTT.

This chain joins TRBV6-5 and TRBJ2-2, with TRBD1 matching 8 bases. The CDR3 consists of 14 residues. J gave up 5 bases and V 10 bases, and 9 bases lay outside the gene matches. The V gene's germline CDR1 is MNHEY and CDR2 SVGAGI. The CDR3 DNA follows: TGTGCCACCTCGGGGACAGGAATAACCGGGGAGCTGTTTTTT. As protein: CATSGTGITGELFF.

This clone was picked up one time. The chain carries TRBV10-3 and TRBJ2-1; D might be TRBD1 or TRBD2, each matching 5 bases. CDR1 and CDR2 from the germline V gene are ENHRY and SYGVKD. This CDR3 contains 13 residues. The V gene lost 7 bases and the J gene lost 10 bases, with 17 bases spanning the gap. The CDR3 reads CAIMGTAKGEQFF. The CDR3 DNA reads as TGTGCCATCATGGGGACGGCCAAAGGGGAGCAGTTCTTC.

This clone was observed a few times. The chain carries TRBV29-1 and TRBJ1-1; 7 bases match TRBD1. Germline CDR1 SQVTM, CDR2 ANQGSEA. The J segment lost 0 bases and the V segment lost 5 bases, leaving 3 bases of the junction unmatched. CDR3 size: 13 residues. CDR3 bases: TGCAGCGTTTACAGGGGCATGAACACTGAAGCTTTCTTT. Encoded protein: CSVYRGMNTEAFF.

In this sample, this clone turned up once. J is TRBJ2-1 and V is TRBV5-8; 9 bases line up with TRBD1. V lost 4 bases, J lost 1 base, and 3 bases stayed unmatched. Germline CDR1 and CDR2: SGHTS and YDEGEE. The CDR3 runs to 15 residues. The CDR3 reads CASSAGTGSYNEQFF. The CDR3 DNA sequence: TGTGCCAGCAGCGCCGGGACAGGGTCCTACAATGAGCAGTTCTTC. Full variable domain (rest looked up from reference TRBV5-8 and TRBJ2-1): EAGVTQSPTHLIKTRGQQATLRCSPISGHTSVYWYQQALGLGLQFLLWYDEGEERNRGNFPPRFSGRQFPNYSSELNVNALELEDSALYLCASSAGTGSYNEQFFGPGTRLTVL.

CDR3 DNA sequence: TGTGCCAGCAGTGAATCACAGACGGGGAAAGTAGAGACCCAGTACTTC. It codes for CASSESQTGKVETQYF. The chain couples TRBV25-1 to TRBJ2-5; tentative D call: TRBD2 (5 bases). V was trimmed by 1 base and J by 4 bases, leaving 16 bases between them. Per the germline V gene, CDR1 is MGHDK and CDR2 is SYGVNS. The CDR3 has 16 amino acids.

The chain employs TRBV9 and TRBJ1-2; D is unresolved. The CDR3 totals 13 residues. Germline CDR1 is SGDLS and CDR2 is YYNGEE. V lost 4 bases, J lost 3 bases, and 10 bases lay in between. The CDR3 region is CASSSRAHYGYTF. The CDR3 nucleotides read TGTGCCAGCAGCTCCCGGGCCCACTATGGCTACACCTTC.

This clone has only a few counts. The chain's CDR3 is CAWGRRQGNADTQYF. The CDR3 nucleotides read TGTGCCTGGGGCCGGCGGCAGGGGAATGCAGATACGCAGTATTTT. The chain links TRBV30 to TRBJ2-3, with D possibly being TRBD1 (6 bases). CDR1 and CDR2 from the germline V gene are GTSNPN and SVGIG (reference sequence). Trimming stripped 5 bases from V and 4 bases from J, with 19 bases between. There are 15 residues in the CDR3. The full variable domain, in which reference TRBV30 and TRBJ2-3 provide the parts outside the CDR3, is SQTIHQWPATLVQPVGSPLSLECTVEGTSNPNLYWYRQAAGRGLQLLFYSVGIGQISSEVPQNLSASRPQDRQFILSSKKLLLSDSGFYLCAWGRRQGNADTQYFGPGTRLTVL.

V usage is TRBV25-1 and J usage is TRBJ1-1; no firm D call. The V and J ends lost 4 bases and 4 bases respectively, with 10 bases between them. The CDR3 runs 13 residues. Per germline, CDR1 MGHDK and CDR2 SYGVNS. The CDR3 DNA reads as TGTGCCAGCAGTGGCCGGTTGAGCACTGAAGCTTTCTTT. This encodes CASSGRLSTEAFF.

This chain uses TRBV30 with TRBJ2-7; 7 nucleotides agree with TRBD1. Trimming took 5 bases from V and 3 from J; bases not matched to a gene: 10. The CDR3 has 14 residues. Germline V gene data show CDR1 as GTSNPN and CDR2 as SVGIG (reference sequence). DNA of the CDR3: TGTGCCTGGGTTAGACAGGGTAGGATCTACGAGCAGTACTTC. Its protein is CAWVRQGRIYEQYF.

In DNA form, the CDR3 reads TGTGCCAGCTCACCACCAGCGGGGGGACCCGGACAGTACTTC. This sequence encodes CASSPPAGGPGQYF. The chain links TRBV18 to TRBJ2-7, with 9 nucleotides matching TRBD2. The junction had 7 bases not matched to a gene; V was cut back by 0 bases and J by 10 bases. From germline, CDR1 is KGHSH and CDR2 LQKENI. The CDR3 spans 14 residues. Combining the CDR3 with reference TRBV18 and TRBJ2-7 gives the whole variable domain NAGVMQNPRHLVRRRGQEARLRCSPMKGHSHVYWYRQLPEEGLKFMVYLQKENIIDESGMPKERFSAEFPKEGPSILRIQQVVRGDSAAYFCASSPPAGGPGQYFGPGTRLTVT.

This clone was picked up one time. The J gene is TRBJ1-2, the V gene TRBV20-1; no definite D call. The germline gives CDR1 DFQATT, CDR2 SNEGSKA (reference sequence). The length of the CDR3 is 11 residues. Trimming took off 5 bases at V and 5 bases at J, with 9 bases between the two ends. Here the CDR3 DNA reads TGCAGTGCTCCCGGGCATTATGGCTACACCTTC. Protein sequence: CSAPGHYGYTF.